The 14 T cell receptor beta chains reported below all come from one sample, sequenced in a study of blood T cell repertoires in COVID-19. Libraries were prepared by immunoSEQ multiplex PCR; TCRdb keeps only in-frame clonotypes and omits some of them. The sample holds hundreds of thousands of clones; around 87% are singletons and the top ten take about 2%. The sample taken for sequencing was peripheral blood. Source of these receptors: a young man with active or convalescent COVID-19.

The rearrangement joins TRBV28 to TRBJ1-2, with D perhaps matching TRBD1 (6 bases). V was shortened by 6 bases and J by 7 bases, with 9 bases between the two germline ends. Looked up from germline, CDR1 is MDHEN and CDR2 is SYDVKM. The CDR3 contains 11 residues. The DNA for the CDR3 is TGTGCCAGCAGCAACAGGGTTGGCTACACCTTC. It specifies CASSNRVGYTF.

This chain links TRBV2 with TRBJ1-4, with D perhaps TRBD1 (6 bases). Germline V gene lookup returns CDR1 SNHLY and CDR2 FYNNEI. V was clipped by 9 bases and J by 3 bases, with 17 bases between them. The CDR3 loop spans 15 amino acids. CDR3 loop: CARTRGRGANEKLFF. CDR3 coding DNA: TGTGCCAGAACCAGGGGCCGGGGAGCTAATGAAAAACTGTTTTTT.

The V call is TRBV29-1, the J call TRBJ2-2, with 10 nucleotides matching TRBD2. The CDR3 totals 16 residues. The germline V gene has CDR1 SQVTM and CDR2 ANQGSEA. V dropped 6 bases and J dropped 0; count of bases not matched to a gene: 7. The CDR3 reads CSVITSGVTNTGELFF. The CDR3 nucleotides read TGCAGCGTGATAACTAGCGGGGTAACGAACACCGGGGAGCTGTTTTTT.

The chain has TRBV18 and TRBJ2-7; TRBD2 might be the D (5 bases). V dropped 3 bases and J dropped 3 bases, with 9 bases sitting between them. Germline CDR1 is KGHSH and CDR2 is LQKENI. The CDR3 is 13 amino acids. The CDR3 here is CASSPRADYEQYF. CDR3 bases: TGTGCCAGCTCACCCAGAGCGGACTACGAGCAGTACTTC.

The V and J genes are TRBV25-1 and TRBJ2-7, with D perhaps TRBD2 (6 bases). From germline, CDR1 is MGHDK and CDR2 SYGVNS. Trimming pared 2 bases from V and 5 bases from J, leaving 16 bases between. The CDR3 is 15 residues long. CDR3 protein: CASSELREPLDEQYF. The CDR3 nucleotides read TGTGCCAGCAGTGAACTCCGGGAGCCCCTGGACGAGCAGTACTTC.

The genes are TRBV7-9 and TRBJ2-7; 9 bases map to TRBD1. This CDR3 has 14 residues. Germline V gene lookup returns CDR1 SEHNR and CDR2 FQNEAQ (reference sequence). The ends lost 5 bases at V and 6 bases at J; junction bases unmatched: 8. The CDR3 region is CASSPYRGRGEQYF. In DNA, the CDR3 is TGTGCCAGCAGCCCTTACAGGGGGCGAGGCGAGCAGTACTTC.

The rearrangement joins TRBV29-1 to TRBJ2-1; possible D gene TRBD1, 6 bases. Germline V lookup: CDR1 SQVTM, CDR2 ANQGSEA. The CDR3 length is 12 residues. Trimming left V 7 bases short and J 9 bases short, with 16 bases between. The CDR3 region is CSALGGRVEQFF. The CDR3 DNA sequence: TGCAGCGCCCTTGGGGGCCGGGTTGAGCAGTTCTTC.

Only one count was recorded for this clone. The chain employs TRBV19 and TRBJ2-2; maybe TRBD2 (6 bases). The germline V and J ends were trimmed by 6 bases and 1 base, with 15 bases remaining between them. The V gene's germline CDR1 is LNHDA and CDR2 SQIVND (reference sequence). The CDR3 totals 16 residues. The CDR3, as DNA: TGTGCCAGTAGAACGGCGGGGACTTGGAACACCGGGGAGCTGTTTTTT. Translating gives CASRTAGTWNTGELFF.

This clone was detected a few times. This chain connects TRBV4-1 to TRBJ1-5, with 12 bases identical to TRBD1. V was clipped by 3 bases and J by 6 bases; unmatched bases: 9. Germline V CDR1 and CDR2: MGHRA, YSYEKL. This CDR3 is 17 amino acids long. The CDR3 nucleotides read TGCGCCAGCAGCCACTCTCCCGGGACAGGGGGCCGTCAGCCCCAGCATTTT. Its translation is CASSHSPGTGGRQPQHF.

This rearrangement joins TRBV3-1 (or the pseudogene TRBV3-2) to TRBJ2-7, with 8 positions matching TRBD1. Germline V gene sequence: CDR1 LGHDT, CDR2 YNNKEL (reference sequence). CDR3 size: 15 residues. V lost 3 bases and J lost 2; bases outside the gene matches: 6. The CDR3 spells CASSHQGAYPYEQYF. CDR3 DNA sequence: TGTGCCAGCAGCCACCAGGGGGCGTACCCCTACGAGCAGTACTTC.

This clone was observed a handful of times. V usage is TRBV4-1 and J usage is TRBJ1-1, with D unclear. This CDR3 comprises 13 residues. V lost 4 bases and J lost 1, with 7 bases in between. The germline CDR1 and CDR2 sequences are MGHRA and YSYEKL. CDR3 sequence (DNA): TGCGCCAGCAGCCGCGGCGGGAACACTGAAGCTTTCTTT. This translates into CASSRGGNTEAFF.

The rearrangement joins TRBV27 to TRBJ2-1; 11 nucleotides agree with TRBD2. Germline CDR1 reads MNHEY; CDR2 reads SMNVEV (reference sequence). CDR3 length equals 16 residues. Trimming at V came to 6 bases and at J to 3 bases, leaving 7 bases not matched to a gene. CDR3 protein: CASSPSGGILYNEQFF. CDR3 in DNA: TGTGCCAGCAGCCCTAGCGGGGGGATTCTCTACAATGAGCAGTTCTTC.

The chain carries TRBV29-1 and TRBJ2-1; 9 bases agree with TRBD1. Per germline, CDR1 SQVTM and CDR2 ANQGSEA. Trimming took 6 bases from V and 10 from J; bases not matched to a gene: 13. This CDR3 region has 14 residues. CDR3 protein: CSVCRTGVSAEQFF. CDR3 nucleotides: TGCAGCGTCTGTAGGACAGGGGTTTCGGCAGAGCAGTTCTTC.

This clone was counted once. The chain links TRBV4-1 to TRBJ1-2; D ambiguous. The CDR3 sequence is 16 residues long. V shed 0 bases and J shed 9 bases, with 20 bases lying between them. From germline, CDR1 is MGHRA and CDR2 YSYEKL. The CDR3 here is CASSQDLGTIDPRYTF. In DNA form, the CDR3 reads TGCGCCAGCAGCCAAGATCTAGGTACGATAGACCCGCGCTACACCTTC.